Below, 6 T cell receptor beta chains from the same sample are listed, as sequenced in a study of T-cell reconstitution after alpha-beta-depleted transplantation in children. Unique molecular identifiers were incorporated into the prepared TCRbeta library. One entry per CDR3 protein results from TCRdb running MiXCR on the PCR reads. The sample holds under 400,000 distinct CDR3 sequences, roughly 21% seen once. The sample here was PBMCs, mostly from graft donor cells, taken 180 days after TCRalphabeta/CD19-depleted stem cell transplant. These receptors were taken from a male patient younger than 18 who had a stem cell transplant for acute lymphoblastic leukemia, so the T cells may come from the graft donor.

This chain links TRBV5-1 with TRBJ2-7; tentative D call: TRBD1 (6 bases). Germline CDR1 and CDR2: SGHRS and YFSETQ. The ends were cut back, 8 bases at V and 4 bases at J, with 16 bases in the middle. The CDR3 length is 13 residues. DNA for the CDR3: TGCGCCAGTCGAATACAGGGATTATACGAGCAGTACTTC. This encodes CASRIQGLYEQYF. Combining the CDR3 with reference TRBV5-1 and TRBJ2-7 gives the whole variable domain KAGVTQTPRYLIKTRGQQVTLSCSPISGHRSVSWYQQTPGQGLQFLFEYFSETQRNKGNFPGRFSGRQFSNSRSEMNVSTLELGDSALYLCASRIQGLYEQYFGPGTRLTVT.

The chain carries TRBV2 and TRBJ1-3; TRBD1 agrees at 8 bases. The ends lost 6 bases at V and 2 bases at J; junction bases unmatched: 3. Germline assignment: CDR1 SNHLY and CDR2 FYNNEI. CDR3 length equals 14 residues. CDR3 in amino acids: CASRGQVPGNTIYF. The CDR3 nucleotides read TGTGCCAGCAGGGGACAGGTGCCTGGAAACACCATATATTTT.

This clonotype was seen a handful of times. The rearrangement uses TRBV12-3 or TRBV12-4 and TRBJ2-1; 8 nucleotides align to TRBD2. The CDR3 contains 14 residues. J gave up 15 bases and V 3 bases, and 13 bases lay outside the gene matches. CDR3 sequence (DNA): TGTGCCAGCAGTTTGCCCCCAAGCGGGAGACGGCCGTTCTTC. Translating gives CASSLPPSGRRPFF.

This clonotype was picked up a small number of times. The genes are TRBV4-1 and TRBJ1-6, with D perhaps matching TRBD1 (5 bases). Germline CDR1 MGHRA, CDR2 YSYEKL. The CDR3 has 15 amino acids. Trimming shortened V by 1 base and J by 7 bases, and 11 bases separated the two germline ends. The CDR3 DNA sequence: TGCGCCAGCAGCCAAGTAATGGGGCAGAATTCACCCCTCCACTTT. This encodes CASSQVMGQNSPLHF.

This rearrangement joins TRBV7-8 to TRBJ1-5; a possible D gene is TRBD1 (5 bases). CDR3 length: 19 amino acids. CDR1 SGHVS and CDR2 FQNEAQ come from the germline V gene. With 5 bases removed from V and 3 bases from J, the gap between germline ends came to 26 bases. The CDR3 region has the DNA TGTGCCAGCAGCCCCCAGATCGGGGGACGTAGGAAAAACAATCAGCCCCAGCATTTT. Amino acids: CASSPQIGGRRKNNQPQHF.

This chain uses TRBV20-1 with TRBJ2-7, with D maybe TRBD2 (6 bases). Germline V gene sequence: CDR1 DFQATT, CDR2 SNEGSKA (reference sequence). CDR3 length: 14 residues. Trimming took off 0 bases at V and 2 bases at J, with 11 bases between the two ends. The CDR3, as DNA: TGCAGTGCTAGAGATGGAGGGAAAACCTACGAGCAGTACTTC. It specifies CSARDGGKTYEQYF.